This record concerns one T cell receptor beta chain sequence. Antigen specificity is unknown. This sample is part of a study of cytomegalovirus exposure and HLA in healthy donors. Study in general: Among the 300 to 500 genotyped donors, 81% were placed in the Caucasian-associated ancestry cluster. Notes on the study in general: A few CMV-associated chains proved CMV antigen-specific in vitro. The study assumed roughly uniform donor sequencing depth for presence/absence analyses. The study designated 150 or so TCR beta chains cytomegalovirus-associated.

The germline V gene encodes CDR1 SGDLS and CDR2 YYNGEE. The V and J ends lost 4 bases and 2 bases, in that order; junction bases with no gene match: 4. CDR3 length: 15 residues. The PCR employed 60 Vbeta primers together with 13 Jbeta primers. Using immunoSEQ multiplex PCR, the repertoire was profiled, and TCRdb retains in-frame clones only, with some absent. In the table there are 150,000 to 200,000 clones, about 81% of which are singletons. The chain has TRBV9 and TRBJ1-2, with 11 bases fitting TRBD1. The source material was PBMCs. The sequence derives from a young woman in good health and CMV-seropositive. CDR3 sequence reads: CASSTRTGGNYGYTF. Written as DNA, the CDR3 is TGTGCCAGCAGCACTCGGACAGGGGGCAACTATGGCTACACCTTC. Together with reference TRBV9 and TRBJ1-2, the CDR3 gives the full variable domain: DSGVTQTPKHLITATGQRVTLRCSPRSGDLSVYWYQQSLDQGLQFLIQYYNGEERAKGNILERFSAQQFPDLHSELNLSSLELGDSALYFCASSTRTGGNYGYTFGSGTRLTVV.